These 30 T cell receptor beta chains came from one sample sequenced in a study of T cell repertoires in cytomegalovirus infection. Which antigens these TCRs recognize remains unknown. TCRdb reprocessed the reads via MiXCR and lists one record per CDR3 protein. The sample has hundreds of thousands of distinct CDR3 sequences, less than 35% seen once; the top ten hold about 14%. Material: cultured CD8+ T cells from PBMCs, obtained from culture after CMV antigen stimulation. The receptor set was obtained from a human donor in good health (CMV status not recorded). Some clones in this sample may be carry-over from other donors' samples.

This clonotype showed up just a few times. CDR3: CASSDRDRESGELFF. The CDR3 coding sequence is TGTGCCAGCAGCGACCGGGACAGGGAATCCGGGGAGCTGTTTTTT. The chain couples TRBV7-6 to TRBJ2-2; 9 bases match TRBD1. J lost 6 bases, V lost 5 bases, and 7 bases had no gene match. Germline lookup yields CDR1 SGHVS and CDR2 FNYEAQ. This CDR3 comprises 15 residues.

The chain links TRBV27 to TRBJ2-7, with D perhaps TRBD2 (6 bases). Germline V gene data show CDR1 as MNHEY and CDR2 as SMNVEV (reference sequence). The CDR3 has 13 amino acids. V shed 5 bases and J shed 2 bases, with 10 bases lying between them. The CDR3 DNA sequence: TGTGCCAGCAGTGCGGGACCGACCTACGAGCAGTACGTC. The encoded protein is CASSAGPTYEQYV.

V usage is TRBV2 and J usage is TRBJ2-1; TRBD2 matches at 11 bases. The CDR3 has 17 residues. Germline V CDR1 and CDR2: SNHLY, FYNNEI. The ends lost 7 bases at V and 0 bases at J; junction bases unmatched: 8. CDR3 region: CASMGLADWSSYNEQFF. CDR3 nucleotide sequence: TGTGCCAGCATGGGACTAGCGGATTGGAGCTCCTACAATGAGCAGTTCTTC.

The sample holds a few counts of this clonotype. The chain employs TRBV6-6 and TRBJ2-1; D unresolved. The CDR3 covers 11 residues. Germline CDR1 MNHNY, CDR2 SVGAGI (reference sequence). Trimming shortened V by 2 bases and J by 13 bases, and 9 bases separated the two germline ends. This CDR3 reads CASSYAEAQFF. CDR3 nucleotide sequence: TGTGCCAGCAGTTACGCCGAGGCTCAGTTCTTC.

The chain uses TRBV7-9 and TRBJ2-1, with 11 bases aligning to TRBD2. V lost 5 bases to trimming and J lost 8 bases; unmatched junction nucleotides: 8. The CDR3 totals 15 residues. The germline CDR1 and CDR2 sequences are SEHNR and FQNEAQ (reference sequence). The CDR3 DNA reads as TGTGCCAGCAGCCATACTAGCGGGGGAGGCGATGAGCAGTTCTTC. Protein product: CASSHTSGGGDEQFF.

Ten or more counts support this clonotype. The CDR3 sequence is CASSQRVTGNSGNTIYF. The CDR3 DNA reads TGTGCCAGCAGCCAAAGGGTAACGGGCAACTCTGGAAACACCATATATTTT. The chain combines TRBV4-2 with TRBJ1-3; D unclear. Per the germline V gene, CDR1 is LGHNA and CDR2 is YNFKEQ. CDR3 length: 17 amino acids. Trimming removed 2 bases at V and 0 bases at J, with 14 bases between.

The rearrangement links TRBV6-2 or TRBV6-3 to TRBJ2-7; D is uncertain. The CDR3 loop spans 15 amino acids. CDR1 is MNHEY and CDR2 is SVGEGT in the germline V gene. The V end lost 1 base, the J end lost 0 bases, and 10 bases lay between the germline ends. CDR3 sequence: CASSYLAGNSYEQYV. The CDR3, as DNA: TGTGCCAGCAGTTACTTGGCTGGAAACTCCTACGAGCAGTACGTC.

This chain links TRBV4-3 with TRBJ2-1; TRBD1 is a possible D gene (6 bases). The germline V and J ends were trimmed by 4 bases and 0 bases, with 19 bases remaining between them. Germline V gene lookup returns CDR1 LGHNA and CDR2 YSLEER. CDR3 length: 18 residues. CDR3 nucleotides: TGCGCCAGCAGCCCACAGTATAGCAGGGGAAGCTCCTACAATGAGCAGTTCTTC. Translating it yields CASSPQYSRGSSYNEQFF.

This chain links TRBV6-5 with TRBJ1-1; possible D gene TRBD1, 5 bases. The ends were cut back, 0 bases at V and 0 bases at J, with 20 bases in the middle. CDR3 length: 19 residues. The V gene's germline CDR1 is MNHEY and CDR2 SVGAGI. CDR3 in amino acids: CASSYSHRGSTQMNTEAFF. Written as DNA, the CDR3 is TGTGCCAGCAGTTACTCCCATAGGGGCAGTACGCAAATGAACACTGAAGCTTTCTTT.

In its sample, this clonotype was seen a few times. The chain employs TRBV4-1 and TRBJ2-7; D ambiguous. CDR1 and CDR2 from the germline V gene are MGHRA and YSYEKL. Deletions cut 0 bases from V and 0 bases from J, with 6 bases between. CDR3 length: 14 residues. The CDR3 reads CASSQDIGSYEQYF. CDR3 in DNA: TGCGCCAGCAGCCAAGATATCGGCTCCTACGAGCAGTACTTC.

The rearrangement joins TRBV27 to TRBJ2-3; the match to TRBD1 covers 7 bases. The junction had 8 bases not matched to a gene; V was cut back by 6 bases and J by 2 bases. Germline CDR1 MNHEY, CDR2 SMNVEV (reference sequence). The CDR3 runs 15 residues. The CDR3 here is CASSDDRAPTDTQYF. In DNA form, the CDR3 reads TGTGCCAGCAGCGACGACAGGGCACCCACAGATACGCAGTATTTT.

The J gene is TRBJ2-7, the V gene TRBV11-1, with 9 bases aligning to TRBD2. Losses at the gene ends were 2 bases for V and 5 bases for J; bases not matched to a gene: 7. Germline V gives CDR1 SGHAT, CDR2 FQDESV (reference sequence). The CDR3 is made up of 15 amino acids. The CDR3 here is CASSLYLAGLNEQYV. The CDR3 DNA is TGTGCCAGCAGCTTATACCTAGCGGGGCTTAACGAGCAGTACGTC.

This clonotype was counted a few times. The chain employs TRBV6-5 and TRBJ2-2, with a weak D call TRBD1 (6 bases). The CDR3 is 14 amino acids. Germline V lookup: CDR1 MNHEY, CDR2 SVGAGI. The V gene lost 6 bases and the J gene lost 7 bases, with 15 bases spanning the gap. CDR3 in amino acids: CASSVQGAFGELFF. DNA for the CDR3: TGTGCCAGCAGCGTACAGGGCGCTTTCGGGGAGCTGTTTTTT.

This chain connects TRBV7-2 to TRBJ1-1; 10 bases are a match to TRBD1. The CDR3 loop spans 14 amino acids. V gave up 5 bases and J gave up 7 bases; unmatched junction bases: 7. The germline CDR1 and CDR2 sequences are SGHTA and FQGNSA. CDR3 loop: CASSPSGTGVEAFF. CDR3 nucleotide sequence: TGTGCCAGCAGCCCAAGCGGGACAGGGGTTGAAGCTTTCTTT.

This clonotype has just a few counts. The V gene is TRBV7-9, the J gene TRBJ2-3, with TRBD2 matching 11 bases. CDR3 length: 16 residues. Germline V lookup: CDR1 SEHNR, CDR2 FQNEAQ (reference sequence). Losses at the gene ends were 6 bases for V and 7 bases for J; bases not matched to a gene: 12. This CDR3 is CASRTVGLAGGNTQYF. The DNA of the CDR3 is TGTGCCAGCAGAACCGTCGGCCTAGCGGGGGGAAATACGCAGTATTTT.

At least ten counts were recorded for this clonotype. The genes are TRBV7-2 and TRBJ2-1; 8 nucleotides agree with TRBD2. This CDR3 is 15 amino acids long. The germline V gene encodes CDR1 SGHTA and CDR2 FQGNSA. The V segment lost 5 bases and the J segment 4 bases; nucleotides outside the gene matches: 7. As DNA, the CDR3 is TGTGCCAGCAGCCCCCCGGGGGGGGTATACAATGAGCAGTTCTTC. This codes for CASSPPGGVYNEQFF.

The CDR3 sequence: CASSLDQYEQYV. The CDR3 coding sequence is TGTGCCAGCAGCTTGGATCAGTACGAGCAGTACGTC. V and J are TRBV5-5 and TRBJ2-7; D gene unclear. The ends were cut back, 0 bases at V and 4 bases at J, with 5 bases in the middle. The CDR3 totals 12 residues. The germline V gene encodes CDR1 SGHKS and CDR2 YYEKEE (reference sequence).

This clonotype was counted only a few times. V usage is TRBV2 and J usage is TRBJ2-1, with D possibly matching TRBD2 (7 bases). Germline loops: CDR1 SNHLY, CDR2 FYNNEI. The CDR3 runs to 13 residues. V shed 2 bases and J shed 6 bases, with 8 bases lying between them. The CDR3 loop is CASSERGGNEQFF. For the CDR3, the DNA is TGTGCCAGCAGTGAAAGGGGGGGCAATGAGCAGTTCTTC.

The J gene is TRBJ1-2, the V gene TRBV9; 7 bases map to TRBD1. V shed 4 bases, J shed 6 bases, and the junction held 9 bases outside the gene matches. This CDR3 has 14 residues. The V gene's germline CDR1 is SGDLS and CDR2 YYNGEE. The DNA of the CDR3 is TGTGCCAGCAGCCCCTTCGGGACAGAGAATGGCTACACCTTC. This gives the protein CASSPFGTENGYTF.

The CDR3 region is CATSEVLAGGPRYEQYF. DNA for the CDR3: TGTGCCACCAGTGAGGTACTAGCGGGGGGACCGAGGTACGAGCAGTACTTC. V usage is TRBV24-1 and J usage is TRBJ2-7, with 12 nucleotides matching TRBD2. The CDR3 runs 17 residues. J gave up 4 bases and V 4 bases, and 10 bases lay outside the gene matches. Germline CDR1 and CDR2: KGHDR and SFDVKD.

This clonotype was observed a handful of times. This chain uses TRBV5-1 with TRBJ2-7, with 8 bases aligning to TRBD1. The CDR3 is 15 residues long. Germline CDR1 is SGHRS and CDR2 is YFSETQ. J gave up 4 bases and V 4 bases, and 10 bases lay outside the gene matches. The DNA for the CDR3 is TGCGCCAGCAGCCTGGGACAGGCCCTCGGTTACGAGCAGTACTTC. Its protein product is CASSLGQALGYEQYF.

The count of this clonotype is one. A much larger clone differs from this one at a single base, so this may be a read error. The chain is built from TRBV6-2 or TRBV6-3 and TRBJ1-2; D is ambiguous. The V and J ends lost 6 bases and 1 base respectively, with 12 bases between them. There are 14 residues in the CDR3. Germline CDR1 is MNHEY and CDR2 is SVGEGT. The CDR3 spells CASSPADGNYGYTF. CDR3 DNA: TGTGCCAGCAGCCCCGCGGACGGTAACTATGGCTACACCTTC.

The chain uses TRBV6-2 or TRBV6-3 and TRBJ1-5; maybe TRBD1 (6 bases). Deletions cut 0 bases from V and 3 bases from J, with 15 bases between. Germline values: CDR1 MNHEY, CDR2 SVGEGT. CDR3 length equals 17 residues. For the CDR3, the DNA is TGTGCCAGCAGTTACTCGAGGGTGGACAGAACCAATCAGCCCCAGCATTTT. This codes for CASSYSRVDRTNQPQHF.

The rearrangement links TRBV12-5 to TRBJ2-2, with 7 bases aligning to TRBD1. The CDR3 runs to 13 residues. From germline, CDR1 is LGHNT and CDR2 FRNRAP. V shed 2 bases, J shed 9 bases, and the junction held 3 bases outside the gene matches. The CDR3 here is CASGLLGQRELFF. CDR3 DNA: TGTGCTAGTGGTTTGCTGGGACAGCGGGAGCTGTTTTTT.

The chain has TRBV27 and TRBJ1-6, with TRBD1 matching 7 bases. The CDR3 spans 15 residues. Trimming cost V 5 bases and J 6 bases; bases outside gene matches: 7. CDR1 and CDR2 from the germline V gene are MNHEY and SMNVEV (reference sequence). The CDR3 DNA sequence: TGTGCCAGCAGTCCCGGGACAGCTCCTAATTCACCCCTCCACTTT. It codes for CASSPGTAPNSPLHF.

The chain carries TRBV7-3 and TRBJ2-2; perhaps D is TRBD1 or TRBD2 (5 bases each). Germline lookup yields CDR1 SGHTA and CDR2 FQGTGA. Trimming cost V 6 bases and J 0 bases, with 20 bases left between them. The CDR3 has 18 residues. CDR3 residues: CASRALPWDGTNTGELFF. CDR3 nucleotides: TGTGCCAGCAGAGCTTTACCCTGGGACGGCACGAACACCGGGGAGCTGTTTTTT.

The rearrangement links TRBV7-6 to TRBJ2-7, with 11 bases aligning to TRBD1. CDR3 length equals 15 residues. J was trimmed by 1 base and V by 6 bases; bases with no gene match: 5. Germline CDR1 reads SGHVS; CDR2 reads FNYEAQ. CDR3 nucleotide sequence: TGTGCCAGCAGTACCGGGACAGGGGGTTCCTACGAGCAGTACGTC. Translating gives CASSTGTGGSYEQYV.

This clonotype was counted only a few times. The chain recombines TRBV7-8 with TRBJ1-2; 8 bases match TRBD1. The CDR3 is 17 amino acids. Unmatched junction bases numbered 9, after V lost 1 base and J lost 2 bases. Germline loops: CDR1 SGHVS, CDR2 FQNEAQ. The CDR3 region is CASSLGRGRQANYGYTF. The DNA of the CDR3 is TGTGCCAGCAGCTTAGGCAGGGGGCGCCAGGCGAACTATGGCTACACCTTC.

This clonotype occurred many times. This CDR3 reads CASSPGQGNGYTF. In DNA form, the CDR3 reads TGTGCCAGCAGCCCGGGACAGGGCAATGGCTACACCTTC. V usage is TRBV7-6 and J usage is TRBJ1-2; 9 positions agree with TRBD1. The CDR3 covers 13 residues. Trimming at V came to 5 bases and at J to 6 bases, leaving 4 bases not matched to a gene. Germline V gene lookup returns CDR1 SGHVS and CDR2 FNYEAQ.

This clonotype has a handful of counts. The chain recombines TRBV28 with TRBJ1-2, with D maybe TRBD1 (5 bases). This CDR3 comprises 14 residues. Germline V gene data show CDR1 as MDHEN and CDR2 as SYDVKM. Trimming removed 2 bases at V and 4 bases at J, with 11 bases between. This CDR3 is CASSLRGPTYGYTF. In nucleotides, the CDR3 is TGTGCCAGCAGTTTACGGGGACCGACCTATGGCTACACCTTC.